This T cell receptor beta chain was sequenced during a study of shared T cell receptors in the human thymus. This clone was recorded only once. Germline assignment: CDR1 SQVTM and CDR2 ANQGSEA. The length of the CDR3 is 14 residues. The trim removed 6 bases at V and 3 bases at J, leaving 10 bases unmatched. Method: immunoSEQ multiplex PCR; TCRdb's copy keeps in-frame clones and lacks some. The table records 550,000 to 800,000 clones, over 75% of them present only once. These data were also filed under a second study, of human thymus T cells. As that report states: Obtained as resections during corrective heart surgery, the thymus tissue was then studied. Related work found strong thymic repertoire overlap between unrelated individuals.

The sample was thymocytes. The sequence was obtained from a girl under two years old with a congenital heart defect. This chain links TRBV29-1 with TRBJ1-2, with TRBD1 identical over 7 bases. DNA for the CDR3: TGCAGCGTGGAGAAGACAGGGTTTGACTATGGCTACACCTTC. Protein product: CSVEKTGFDYGYTF.